This T cell receptor (beta chain) was profiled in a study of T cells in tuberculosis. The overall study: T cells were selected with CD1B tetramers loaded with glucose monomycolate. This South African cohort compared adolescents with or without latent tuberculosis against adults with active tuberculosis.

Each clinical donor contributed on average about 92,000 T cells from unsorted cryopreserved PBMC. The CDR3 is 12 amino acids. Germline V lookup: CDR1 LNHDA, CDR2 SQIVND (reference sequence). Trimming removed 3 bases at V and 10 bases at J, with 10 bases between. Profiling relied on immunoSEQ multiplex PCR, and the TCRdb table lists in-frame clones only, not all of them. In the table there are tens of thousands of clones, roughly 96% of which are singletons. This TCR was recovered from a donor aged 10-29 years with latent tuberculosis or without tuberculosis infection. The gene calls are TRBV19 and TRBJ1-5; D possibly corresponds to TRBD1 (5 bases). The sample consisted of PBMCs. CDR3 bases: TGTGCCAGTAGTATTGGGGCAGAACCCCAGCATTTT. This translates into CASSIGAEPQHF.